This record looks at one T cell receptor (beta chain) sequence and its context. V lost 7 bases and J 2 bases, leaving 15 bases between the germline ends. CDR3 length: 13 amino acids. Germline-derived CDR1 and CDR2 are GTSNPN and SVGIG (reference sequence). The record originates from a study of cytomegalovirus exposure and HLA in healthy donors. It was with 60 Vbeta and 13 Jbeta primers that the PCR ran. Method: immunoSEQ multiplex PCR; TCRdb's copy keeps in-frame clones and lacks some. The sample shows about 140,000 clones, 70% to 80% of them seen only once. This sequence was found in a female donor in good health and CMV-seronegative. The chain joins TRBV30 to TRBJ2-7; weak D call: TRBD1 (6 bases). The sample comprised PBMCs. CDR3 sequence: CASNLRGTYEQYF. CDR3 in DNA: TGTGCCTCTAACCTCAGGGGAACCTACGAGCAGTACTTC.